The present T cell receptor (beta chain) was sequenced within a study of CD8+CD57+ T cells in acquired aplastic anemia (dated 2018 in TCRdb). For the wider study: A mean of roughly 2.9 ug of DNA, ranging from about 0.17 to 30 ug, was extracted from sorted CD4+ and CD8+ cells. CD8+CD57+ expansion was defined as frequency above the mean frequency observed in healthy subjects.

The full study reports these points: Although some 28 CD8+ CDR3 sequences were shared by patients and controls, these sequences appeared highly expressed in patients and within the immunodominant clones of patients. CD8+ Simpson's diversity did not differ significantly between patients and healthy controls (P=0.060).

Spanning cysteine to phenylalanine, the CDR3 consists of 12 amino acids. Here the CDR3 DNA is all that survives: 36 bases in frame from base 1. CDR1 and CDR2, looked up from the germline V gene, are SQVTM and ANQGSEA. V is shortened by 6 bases, J by 0 bases, and the region joining them spans 8 bases. In regard to this clonotype: The target of this receptor is not known. No qualities accompany the bases; no much larger clone lies one base away.

Expansion of CD8+CD57+ cells had been shown by flow cytometry in the patients chosen for sequencing. Every patient had a diagnosis of severe acquired aplastic anemia based on International Study of Aplastic Anemia and Agranulocytosis and Camitta criteria. Patients had received no therapy at the time of blood sampling. In the study, sorted CD4+ and CD8+ blood T cells from patients with severe aplastic anemia and from healthy subjects underwent deep sequencing of TCR repertoires. In the USA, patient enrollment took place under clinicaltrials.gov protocols 00001620, 01623167, 00001397, 00071045, 00081523 and 00961064. Ficoll-Paque density gradient centrifugation was used to isolate peripheral blood mononuclear cells. Before DNA extraction, CD4+ and CD8+ T cells were sorted by FACS or by magnetic beads. Genomic DNA was used as template for profiling of TCR beta VDJ combinations and CDR3 sequences. TCR repertoire sequencing was run on an Illumina HiSeq 2000. The authors' analysis ran thus. Repertoire assessment relied on Simpson's diversity index, CDR3 size and DJ length profiles, and TRBV/TRBJ rearrangement plots. The most abundant DNA sequence in the deep sequencing data was defined as the immunodominant clone. CDR3 amino acid sequences were screened for sharing across subjects and compared with published repertoires and the VDJdb database. TCRdb's own reprocessing of the public reads used fastp at Q25 and MiXCR and kept productive beta chains. CDR3 protein sequences are deduplicated, and each keeps its most common genes and DNA. It is TCRdb's table, rather than the study itself, that gives the V and J calls and clone size. The sample has tens of thousands of distinct CDR3 sequences on record, approximately 57% of them singletons. The ten biggest clones cover roughly 65% of the sample.

This TCR derives from a human donor with aplastic anemia. This chain is built from TRBV29-1 and TRBJ1-1; TRBD1 is possibly the D segment (5 matching bases). Sequencing used sorted CD4+, CD8+, or CD8+CD57+ T cells (not recorded which) from PBMCs. The CDR3 is CSVQGMNTEAFF. The DNA reads TGCAGCGTCCAGGGAATGAACACTGAAGCTTTCTTT. The full variable domain, completed from the reference TRBV29-1 and TRBJ1-1 proteins outside the CDR3, reads SAVISQKPSRDICQRGTSLTIQCQVDSQVTMMFWYRQQPGQSLTLIATANQGSEATYESGFVIDKFPISRPNLTFSTLTVSNMSPEDSSIYLCSVQGMNTEAFFGQGTRLTVV.